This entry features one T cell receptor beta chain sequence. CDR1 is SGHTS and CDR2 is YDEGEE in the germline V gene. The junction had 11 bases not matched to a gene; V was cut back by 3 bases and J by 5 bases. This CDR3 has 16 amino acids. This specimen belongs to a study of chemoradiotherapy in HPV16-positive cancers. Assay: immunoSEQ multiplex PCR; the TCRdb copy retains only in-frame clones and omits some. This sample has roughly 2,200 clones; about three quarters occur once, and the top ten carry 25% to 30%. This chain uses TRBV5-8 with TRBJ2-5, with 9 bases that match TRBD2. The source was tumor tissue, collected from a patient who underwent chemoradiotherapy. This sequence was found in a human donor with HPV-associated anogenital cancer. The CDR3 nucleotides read TGTGCCAGCAGCTCCCCGCCCGCGGGGGGGCGGGAGACCCAGTACTTC. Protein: CASSSPPAGGRETQYF.